What follows describes a single TCR beta chain. Its antigen is currently unknown. The donors (healthy individuals) were bone marrow donors. The data are from a study of cytomegalovirus exposure and HLA in healthy donors. Across the study: About 85 million unique TCRs from HLA-typed donors were held in an early release of data. Among approximately 390 genotyped donors, about 83% fell in the Caucasian-associated ancestry cluster.

Use of 60 Vbeta and 13 Jbeta primers characterized the PCR. Profiling relied on immunoSEQ multiplex PCR, and the TCRdb table lists in-frame clones only, not all of them. The data hold 150,000 or so clones, with approximately 79% observed a single time. General study points: No immune exposure information besides CMV serostatus was available.

CDR1 and CDR2 from the germline V gene are SGHRS and YFSETQ. There are 14 residues in the CDR3. V shed 7 bases and J shed 5 bases, with 17 bases lying between them. V and J are TRBV5-1 and TRBJ2-3; D ambiguous. Sequencing input: PBMCs. This clonotype was obtained from a woman in her fifties or sixties in good health and CMV-seropositive. CDR3 in amino acids: CASAPPHSGDTQYF. DNA of the CDR3: TGCGCCAGCGCGCCCCCCCACAGTGGAGATACGCAGTATTTT.